The source of this T cell receptor (beta chain) is a study of response to subunit inactivated influenza vaccine. Broader study findings: After each seasonal influenza vaccination, few new T cells are recruited, the authors suggested.

Each CDR3 protein gets one entry after TCRdb re-called the RT-PCR reads with MiXCR. The profile shows some 190,000 distinct CDR3 sequences, under 15% of them singletons. Per the germline V gene, CDR1 is MNHEY and CDR2 is SVGAGI. The germline V and J ends were trimmed by 0 bases and 6 bases, with 15 bases remaining between them. The CDR3 sequence is 16 residues long. This clonotype was seen many times. Its antigen is still unknown. The clonotype was recovered from a man aged 50 or older who received an inactivated influenza vaccine. Sample: CD8+ T cells sorted from PBMCs, taken 5 days after vaccination. The rearrangement links TRBV6-5 to TRBJ1-5; tentatively, D is TRBD1 (5 bases). The CDR3 here is CASSYSIYGAGQPQHF. CDR3 nucleotide sequence: TGTGCCAGCAGTTACTCGATTTACGGGGCGGGTCAGCCCCAGCATTTT.